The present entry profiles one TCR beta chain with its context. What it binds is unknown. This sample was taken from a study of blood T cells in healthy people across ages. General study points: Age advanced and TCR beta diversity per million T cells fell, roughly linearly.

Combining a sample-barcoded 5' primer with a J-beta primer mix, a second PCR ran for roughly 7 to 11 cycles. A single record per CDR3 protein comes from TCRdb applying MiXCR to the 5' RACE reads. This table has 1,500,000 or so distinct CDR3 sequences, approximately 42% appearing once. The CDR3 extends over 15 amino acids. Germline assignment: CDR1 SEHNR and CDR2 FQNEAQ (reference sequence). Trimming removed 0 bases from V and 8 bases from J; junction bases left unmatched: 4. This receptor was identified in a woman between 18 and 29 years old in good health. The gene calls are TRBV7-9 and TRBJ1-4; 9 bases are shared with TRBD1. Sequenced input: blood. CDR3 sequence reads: CASSLATGTGEKLFF. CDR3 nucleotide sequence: TGTGCCAGCAGCTTAGCGACCGGGACAGGGGAAAAACTGTTTTTT.